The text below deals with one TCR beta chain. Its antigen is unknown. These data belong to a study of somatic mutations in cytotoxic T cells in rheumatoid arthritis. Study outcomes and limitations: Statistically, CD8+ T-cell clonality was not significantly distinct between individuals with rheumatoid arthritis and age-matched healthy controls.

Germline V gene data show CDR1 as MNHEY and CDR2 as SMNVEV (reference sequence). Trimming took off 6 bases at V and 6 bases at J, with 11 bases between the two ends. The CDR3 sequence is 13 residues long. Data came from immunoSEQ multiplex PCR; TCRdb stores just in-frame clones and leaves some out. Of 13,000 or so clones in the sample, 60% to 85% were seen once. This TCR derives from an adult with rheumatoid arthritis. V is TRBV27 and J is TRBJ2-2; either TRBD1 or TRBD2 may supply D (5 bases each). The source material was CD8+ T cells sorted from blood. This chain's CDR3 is CASRPGTPGELFF. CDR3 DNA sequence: TGTGCCAGCAGGCCCGGGACCCCCGGGGAGCTGTTTTTT.